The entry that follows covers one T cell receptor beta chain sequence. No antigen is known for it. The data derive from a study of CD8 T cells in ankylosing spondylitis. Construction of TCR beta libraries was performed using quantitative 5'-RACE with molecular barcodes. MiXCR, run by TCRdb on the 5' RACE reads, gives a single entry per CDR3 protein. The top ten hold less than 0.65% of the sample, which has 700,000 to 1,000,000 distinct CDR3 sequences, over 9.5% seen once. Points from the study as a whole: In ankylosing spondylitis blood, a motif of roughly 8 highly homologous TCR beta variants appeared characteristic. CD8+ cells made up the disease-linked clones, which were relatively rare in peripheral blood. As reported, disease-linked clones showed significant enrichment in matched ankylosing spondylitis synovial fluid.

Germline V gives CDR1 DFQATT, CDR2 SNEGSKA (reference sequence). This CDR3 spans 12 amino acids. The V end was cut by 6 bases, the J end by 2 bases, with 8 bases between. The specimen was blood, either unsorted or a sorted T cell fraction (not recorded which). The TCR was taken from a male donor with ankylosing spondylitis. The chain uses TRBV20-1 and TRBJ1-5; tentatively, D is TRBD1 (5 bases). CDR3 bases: TGCAGTGCCATGGGGGGCAATCAGCCCCAGCATTTT. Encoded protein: CSAMGGNQPQHF.